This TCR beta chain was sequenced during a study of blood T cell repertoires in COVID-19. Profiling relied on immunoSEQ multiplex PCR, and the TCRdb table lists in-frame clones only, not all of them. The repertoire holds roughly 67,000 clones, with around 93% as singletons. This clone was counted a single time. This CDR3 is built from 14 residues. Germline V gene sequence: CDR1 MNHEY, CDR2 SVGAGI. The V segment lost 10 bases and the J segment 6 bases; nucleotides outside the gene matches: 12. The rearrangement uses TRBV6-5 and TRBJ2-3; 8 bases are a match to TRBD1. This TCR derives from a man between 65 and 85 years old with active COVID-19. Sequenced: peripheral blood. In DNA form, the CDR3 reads TGTGCCACCCACTTTCTACAGGGGGAGGATACGCAGTATTTT. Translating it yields CATHFLQGEDTQYF.